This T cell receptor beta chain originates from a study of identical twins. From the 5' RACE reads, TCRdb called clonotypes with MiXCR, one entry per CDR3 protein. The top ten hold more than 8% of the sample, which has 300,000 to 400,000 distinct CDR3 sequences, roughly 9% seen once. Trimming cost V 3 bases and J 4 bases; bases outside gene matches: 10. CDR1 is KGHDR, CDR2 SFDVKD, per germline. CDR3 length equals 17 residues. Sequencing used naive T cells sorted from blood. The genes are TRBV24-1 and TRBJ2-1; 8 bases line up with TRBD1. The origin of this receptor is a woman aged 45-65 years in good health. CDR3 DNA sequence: TGTGCCACCAGTGATCCATCTCCGGGACAGGATTACAATGAGCAGTTCTTC. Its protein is CATSDPSPGQDYNEQFF.